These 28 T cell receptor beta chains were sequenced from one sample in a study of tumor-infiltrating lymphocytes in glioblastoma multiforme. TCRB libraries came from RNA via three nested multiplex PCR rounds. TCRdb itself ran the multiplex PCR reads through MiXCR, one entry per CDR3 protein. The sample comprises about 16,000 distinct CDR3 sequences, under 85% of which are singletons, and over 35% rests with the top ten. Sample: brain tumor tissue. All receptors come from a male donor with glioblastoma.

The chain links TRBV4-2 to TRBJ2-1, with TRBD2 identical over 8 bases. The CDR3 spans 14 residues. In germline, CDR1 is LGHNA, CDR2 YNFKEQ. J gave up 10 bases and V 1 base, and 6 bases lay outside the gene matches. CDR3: CASSQAGGIYEQFF. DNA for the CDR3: TGTGCCAGCAGCCAAGCGGGAGGGATCTACGAGCAGTTCTTC.

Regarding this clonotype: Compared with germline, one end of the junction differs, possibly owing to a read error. The CDR3 DNA is TGTGCCAGCAGCTACGACAGGGGAGAAGAGGCCCAGTACTTC. Its protein product is CASSYDRGEEAQYF. The J gene is TRBJ2-5, the V gene TRBV11-1; 8 bases fit TRBD1. Germline assignment: CDR1 SGHAT and CDR2 FQDESV (reference sequence). The CDR3 consists of 14 residues.

CDR3 sequence reads: CASSLTSGYGYEQYF. The CDR3 DNA reads as TGTGCCAGCAGCTTAACATCAGGGTACGGGTACGAGCAGTACTTC. V gene TRBV11-2 combines with J gene TRBJ2-7; D might be TRBD1 (5 bases). The CDR3 loop spans 15 amino acids. V was pared by 2 bases and J by 4 bases, with 15 bases between. Germline V lookup: CDR1 SGHAT, CDR2 FQNNGV.

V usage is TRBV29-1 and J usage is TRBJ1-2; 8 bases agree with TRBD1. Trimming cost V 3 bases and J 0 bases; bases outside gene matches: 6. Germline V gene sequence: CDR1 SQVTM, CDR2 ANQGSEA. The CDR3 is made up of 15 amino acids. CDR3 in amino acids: CSVEGQGASNYGYTF. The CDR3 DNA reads TGCAGCGTTGAGGGGCAGGGGGCTTCTAACTATGGCTACACCTTC.

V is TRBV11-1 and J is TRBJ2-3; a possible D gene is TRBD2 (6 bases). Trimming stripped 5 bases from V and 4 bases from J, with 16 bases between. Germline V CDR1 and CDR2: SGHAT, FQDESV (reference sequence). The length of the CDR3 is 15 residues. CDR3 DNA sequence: TGTGCCAGCAGCCGGGGGACCCGTGGGGCAGATACGCAGTATTTT. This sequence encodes CASSRGTRGADTQYF.

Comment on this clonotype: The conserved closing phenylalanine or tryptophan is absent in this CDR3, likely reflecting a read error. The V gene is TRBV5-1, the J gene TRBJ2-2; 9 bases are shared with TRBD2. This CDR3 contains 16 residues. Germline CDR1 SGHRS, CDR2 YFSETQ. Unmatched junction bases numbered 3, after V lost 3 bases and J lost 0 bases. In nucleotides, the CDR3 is TGCGCCAGCAGCTACGGGACTAGCACGAACACCGGGGAGCTGTTTATT. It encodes CASSYGTSTNTGELFI.

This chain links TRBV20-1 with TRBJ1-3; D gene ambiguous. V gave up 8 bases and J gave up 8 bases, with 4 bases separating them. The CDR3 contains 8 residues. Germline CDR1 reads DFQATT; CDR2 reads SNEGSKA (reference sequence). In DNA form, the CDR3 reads TGCAGTAGCTACACCATATATTTT. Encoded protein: CSSYTIYF.

The CDR3 sequence is CSTRAGGELFF. DNA for the CDR3: TGCAGCACCCGAGCGGGCGGGGAGCTGTTTTTT. The J gene is TRBJ2-2, the V gene TRBV29-1, with D perhaps TRBD2 (6 bases). CDR3 length: 11 residues. V lost 8 bases and J lost 7, with 11 bases in between. CDR1 is SQVTM, CDR2 ANQGSEA, per germline.

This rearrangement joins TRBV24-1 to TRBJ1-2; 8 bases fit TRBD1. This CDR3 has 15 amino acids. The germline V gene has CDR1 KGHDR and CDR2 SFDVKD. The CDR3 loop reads CAASDAGGADYGYTF. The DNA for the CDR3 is TGTGCTGCCAGTGACGCAGGGGGCGCGGACTATGGCTACACCTTC.

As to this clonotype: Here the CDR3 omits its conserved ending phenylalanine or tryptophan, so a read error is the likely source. CDR3 sequence: CARSLLGQRSYEQYI. CDR3 sequence (DNA): TGTGCCAGAAGCTTATTGGGACAGAGATCCTACGAGCAGTACATC. The chain uses TRBV11-2 and TRBJ2-7, with 7 bases aligning to TRBD1. The germline gives CDR1 SGHAT, CDR2 FQNNGV. This CDR3 has 15 amino acids.

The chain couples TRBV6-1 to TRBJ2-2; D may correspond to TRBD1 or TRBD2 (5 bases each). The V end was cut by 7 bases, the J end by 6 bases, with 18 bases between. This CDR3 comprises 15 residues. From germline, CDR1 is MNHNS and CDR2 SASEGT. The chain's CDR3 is CASNSLSRDAGELFF. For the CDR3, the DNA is TGTGCCAGCAACTCTCTCTCTCGGGACGCCGGGGAGCTGTTTTTT.

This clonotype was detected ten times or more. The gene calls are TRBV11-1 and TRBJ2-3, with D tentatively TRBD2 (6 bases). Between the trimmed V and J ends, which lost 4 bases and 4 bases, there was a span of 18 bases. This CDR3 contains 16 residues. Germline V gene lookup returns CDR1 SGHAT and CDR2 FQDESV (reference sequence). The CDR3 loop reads CASSSFGGGVSDTQYF. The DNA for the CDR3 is TGTGCCAGCAGCTCGTTTGGTGGAGGGGTCTCAGATACGCAGTATTTT.

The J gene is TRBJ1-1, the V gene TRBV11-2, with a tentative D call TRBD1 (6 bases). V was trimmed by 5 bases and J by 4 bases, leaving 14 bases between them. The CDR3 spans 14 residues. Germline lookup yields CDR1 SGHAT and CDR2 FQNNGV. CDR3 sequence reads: CASSPQGTSTEAFF. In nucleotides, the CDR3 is TGTGCCAGCAGCCCACAGGGCACGAGCACTGAAGCTTTCTTT. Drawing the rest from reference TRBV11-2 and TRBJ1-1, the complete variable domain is EAGVAQSPRYKIIEKRQSVAFWCNPISGHATLYWYQQILGQGPKLLIQFQNNGVVDDSQLPKDRFSAERLKGVDSTLKIQPAKLEDSAVYLCASSPQGTSTEAFFGQGTRLTVV.

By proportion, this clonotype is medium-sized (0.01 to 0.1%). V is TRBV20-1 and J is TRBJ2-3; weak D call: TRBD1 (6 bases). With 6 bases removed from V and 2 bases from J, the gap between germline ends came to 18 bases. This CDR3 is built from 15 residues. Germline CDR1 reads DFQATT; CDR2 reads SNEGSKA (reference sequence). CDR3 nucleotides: TGCAGTGCGGTAACGGGACATCATCTCACAGATACGCAGTATTTT. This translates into CSAVTGHHLTDTQYF.

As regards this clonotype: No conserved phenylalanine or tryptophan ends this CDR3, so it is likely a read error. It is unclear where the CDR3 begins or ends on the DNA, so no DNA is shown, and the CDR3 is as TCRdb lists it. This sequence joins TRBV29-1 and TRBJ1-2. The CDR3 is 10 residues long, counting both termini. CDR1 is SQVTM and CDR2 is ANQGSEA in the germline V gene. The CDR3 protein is CSVYQNGYTY.

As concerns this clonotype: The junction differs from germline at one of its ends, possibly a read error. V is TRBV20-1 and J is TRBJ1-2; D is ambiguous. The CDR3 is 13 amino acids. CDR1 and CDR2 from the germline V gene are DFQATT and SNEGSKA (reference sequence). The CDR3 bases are TGCAGAGCCACATCAGTGGGTAACTATGGCTACACCTTT. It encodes CRATSVGNYGYTF.

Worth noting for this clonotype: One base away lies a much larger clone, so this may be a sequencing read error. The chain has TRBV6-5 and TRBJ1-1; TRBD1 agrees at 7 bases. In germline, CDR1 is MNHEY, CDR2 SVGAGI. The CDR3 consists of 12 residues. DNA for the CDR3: TGTGCCAGCAGTTTGACAGGGACGGGGGTTCTCTTT. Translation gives CASSLTGTGVLF.

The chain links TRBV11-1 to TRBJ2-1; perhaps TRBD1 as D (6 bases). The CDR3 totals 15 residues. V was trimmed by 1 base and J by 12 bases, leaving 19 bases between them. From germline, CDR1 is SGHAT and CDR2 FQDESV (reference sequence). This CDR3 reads CASSLGGRGLDGQFF. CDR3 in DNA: TGTGCCAGCAGCTTAGGGGGCAGGGGTTTGGATGGGCAGTTCTTC. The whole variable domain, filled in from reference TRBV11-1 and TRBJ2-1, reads EAEVAQSPRYKITEKSQAVAFWCDPISGHATLYWYRQILGQGPELLVQFQDESVVDDSQLPKDRFSAERLKGVDSTLKIQPAELGDSAMYLCASSLGGRGLDGQFFGPGTRLTVL.

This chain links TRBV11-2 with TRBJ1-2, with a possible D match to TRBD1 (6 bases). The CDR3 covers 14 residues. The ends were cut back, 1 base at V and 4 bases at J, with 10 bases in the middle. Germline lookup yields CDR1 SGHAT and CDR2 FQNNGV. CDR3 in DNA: TGTGCCAGCAGCTTAGTCGGAGGGGGCTATGGCTACACCTTC. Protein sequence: CASSLVGGGYGYTF.

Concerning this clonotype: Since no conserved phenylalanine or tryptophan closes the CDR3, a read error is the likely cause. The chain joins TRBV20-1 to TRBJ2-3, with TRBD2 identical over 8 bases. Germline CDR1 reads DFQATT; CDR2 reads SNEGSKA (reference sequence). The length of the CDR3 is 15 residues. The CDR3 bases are TGCGGTTCGAGTCGCGGCGGGAGGATCGCAGATACGCAGTATTAT. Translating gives CGSSRGGRIADTQYY.

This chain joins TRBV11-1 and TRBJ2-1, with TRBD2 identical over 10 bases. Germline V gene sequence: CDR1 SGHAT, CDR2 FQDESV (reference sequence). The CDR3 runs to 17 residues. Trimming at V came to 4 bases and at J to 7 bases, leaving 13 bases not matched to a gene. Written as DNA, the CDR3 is TGTGCCAGCAGCTCTGTTGCGGCTAGCGGGAGCAGTAATGAGCAGTTCTTC. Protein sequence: CASSSVAASGSSNEQFF.

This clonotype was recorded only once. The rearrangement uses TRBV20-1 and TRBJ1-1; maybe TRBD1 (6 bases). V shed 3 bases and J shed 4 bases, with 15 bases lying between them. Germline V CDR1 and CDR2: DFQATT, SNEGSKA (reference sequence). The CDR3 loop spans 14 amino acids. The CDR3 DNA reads TGCAGTGCTAGTTCGGCAGGGGAGAGCACTGAAGCTTTCTTT. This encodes CSASSAGESTEAFF.

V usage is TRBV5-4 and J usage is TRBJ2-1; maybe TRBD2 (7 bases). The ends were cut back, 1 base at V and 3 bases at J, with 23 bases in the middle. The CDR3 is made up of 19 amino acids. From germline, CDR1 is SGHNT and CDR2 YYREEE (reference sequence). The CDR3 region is CASSLIWGGQPLLYNEQFF. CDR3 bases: TGTGCCAGCAGCTTGATTTGGGGGGGCCAGCCCTTACTCTACAATGAGCAGTTCTTC. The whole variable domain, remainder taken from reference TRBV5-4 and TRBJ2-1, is ETGVTQSPTHLIKTRGQQVTLRCSSQSGHNTVSWYQQALGQGPQFIFQYYREEENGRGNFPPRFSGLQFPNYSSELNVNALELDDSALYLCASSLIWGGQPLLYNEQFFGPGTRLTVL.

The CDR3 loop reads CASSPDREEGPTNEKLFF. The CDR3 bases are TGTGCCAGCAGCCCGGACAGGGAAGAGGGGCCAACTAATGAAAAACTGTTTTTT. The V gene is TRBV7-8, the J gene TRBJ1-4; 8 bases are a match to TRBD1. The CDR3 is made up of 18 amino acids. CDR1 is SGHVS and CDR2 is FQNEAQ in the germline V gene. Trimming cost V 5 bases and J 0 bases; bases outside gene matches: 11.

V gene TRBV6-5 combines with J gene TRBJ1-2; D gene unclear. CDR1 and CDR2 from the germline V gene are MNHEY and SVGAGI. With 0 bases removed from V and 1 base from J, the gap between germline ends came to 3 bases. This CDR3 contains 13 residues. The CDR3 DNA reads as TGTGCCAGCAGTTACTCGATTAACTATGGCTACACCTTC. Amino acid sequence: CASSYSINYGYTF.

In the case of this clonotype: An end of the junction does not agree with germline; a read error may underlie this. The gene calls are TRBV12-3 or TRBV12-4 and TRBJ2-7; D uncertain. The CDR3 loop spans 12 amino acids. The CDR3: CASSLQRGEQRF. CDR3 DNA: TGTGCCAGCAGTTTACAGCGTGGCGAGCAGCGCTTC.

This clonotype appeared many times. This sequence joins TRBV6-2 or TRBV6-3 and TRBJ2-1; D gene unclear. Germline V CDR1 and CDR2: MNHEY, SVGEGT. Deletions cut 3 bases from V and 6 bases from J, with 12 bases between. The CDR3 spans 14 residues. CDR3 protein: CASSYEALANEQFF. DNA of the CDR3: TGTGCCAGCAGTTATGAAGCCCTGGCCAATGAGCAGTTCTTC.

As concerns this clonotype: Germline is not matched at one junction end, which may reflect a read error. The CDR3 loop is CSARDPQGDSESQNIQYF. The CDR3 nucleotides are TGCAGTGCTAGAGACCCACAGGGGGATTCGGAAAGCCAAAACATTCAGTATTTC. The chain carries TRBV20-1 and TRBJ2-4, with 8 positions matching TRBD1. Germline values: CDR1 DFQATT, CDR2 SNEGSKA (reference sequence). The CDR3 spans 18 residues.